The 7 T cell receptor beta chains below all came from one sample that was sequenced in a study of cytomegalovirus exposure and HLA in healthy donors. PCR used 60 Vbeta primers and 13 Jbeta primers. Measured with immunoSEQ multiplex PCR; TCRdb has only the in-frame clones, and not every one. The data contain 140,000 or so clones, 76% of them singletons. The sequenced sample consisted of PBMCs. These receptors were collected from a man aged 40-49 years in good health and CMV-seronegative.

The chain uses TRBV27 and TRBJ2-5; TRBD2 matches 10 bases. Near its end, the DNA agrees better with TRBJ2-7, so the J call may be wrong. There are 14 residues in the CDR3. Germline-derived CDR1 and CDR2 are MNHEY and SMNVEV (reference sequence). The CDR3 nucleotides read TGTGCCAGCAGTTTAAGCGGGAGGGCCTACGAGCAGTACTTC. Translating it yields CASSLSGRAYEQYF.

The genes are TRBV19 and TRBJ2-1, with 7 bases lining up with TRBD1. V lost 3 bases and J lost 10; bases outside the gene matches: 15. The CDR3 contains 16 residues. Germline V gene lookup returns CDR1 LNHDA and CDR2 SQIVND (reference sequence). The chain's CDR3 is CASSIYSGQSNREQFF. In DNA, the CDR3 is TGTGCCAGTAGTATTTATTCGGGACAGAGTAACCGGGAGCAGTTCTTC. Supplemented by reference TRBV19 and TRBJ2-1, the full variable domain reads DGGITQSPKYLFRKEGQNVTLSCEQNLNHDAMYWYRQDPGQGLRLIYYSQIVNDFQKGDIAEGYSVSREKKESFPLTVTSAQKNPTAFYLCASSIYSGQSNREQFFGPGTRLTVL.

This clone appeared a few times. V is TRBV5-1 and J is TRBJ2-3; 11 bases are shared with TRBD1. Looked up from germline, CDR1 is SGHRS and CDR2 is YFSETQ. CDR3 length equals 16 residues. V shed 0 bases, J shed 6 bases, and the junction held 6 bases outside the gene matches. CDR3 protein: CASSLANGQGADTQYF. The CDR3 bases are TGCGCCAGCAGCTTGGCCAACGGACAGGGGGCGGATACGCAGTATTTT.

V is TRBV7-8 and J is TRBJ1-2; D perhaps matches TRBD1 (6 bases). Germline CDR1 SGHVS, CDR2 FQNEAQ. The CDR3 covers 15 residues. The ends were cut back, 4 bases at V and 4 bases at J, with 16 bases in the middle. CDR3 DNA sequence: TGTGCCAGCAGCTATTTAGCCTCAGGGGCCTATGGCTACACCTTC. Protein product: CASSYLASGAYGYTF.

The rearrangement uses TRBV5-6 and TRBJ2-3; the D gene is possibly TRBD2 (5 bases). V gave up 5 bases and J gave up 3 bases, with 22 bases separating them. Germline CDR1 reads SGHDT; CDR2 reads YYEEEE. This CDR3 comprises 17 residues. CDR3 sequence reads: CASRLLGAGGFTDTQYF. The CDR3 bases are TGTGCCAGCAGGTTACTCGGTGCAGGAGGATTTACAGATACGCAGTATTTT.

The chain has TRBV30 and TRBJ1-4; D is undetermined. With 8 bases removed from V and 0 bases from J, the gap between germline ends came to 7 bases. This CDR3 is 12 amino acids long. Germline assignment: CDR1 GTSNPN and CDR2 SVGIG (reference sequence). DNA for the CDR3: TGTGCCAGGACCTCAACTAATGAAAAACTGTTTTTT. Translation gives CARTSTNEKLFF.

J is TRBJ2-2 and V is TRBV28; 10 nucleotides agree with TRBD2. From germline, CDR1 is MDHEN and CDR2 SYDVKM. The CDR3 runs 17 residues. J lost 7 bases, V lost 3 bases, and 11 bases had no gene match. CDR3 nucleotide sequence: TGTGCCAGCAGTTTGGGTAGAAGCGGGGGGGCCTACGGGGAGCTGTTTTTT. Encoded protein: CASSLGRSGGAYGELFF. Full variable domain (remainder filled in from reference TRBV28 and TRBJ2-2): DVKVTQSSRYLVKRTGEKVFLECVQDMDHENMFWYRQDPGLGLRLIYFSYDVKMKEKGDIPEGYSVSREKKERFSLILESASTNQTSMYLCASSLGRSGGAYGELFFGEGSRLTVL.